The T cell receptor beta chain described here comes from a study of post-analysis software for immune sequencing data. General study points: Four to six TRBV segments were significantly more frequent in patients than in controls. TRBV5-6, TRBV5-1 and TRBV20-1 were among these segments.

The CDR3 has 14 amino acids. Looked up from germline, CDR1 is MGHRA and CDR2 is YSYEKL. V was clipped by 1 base and J by 6 bases, with 11 bases between them. TCR beta cDNA libraries had unique molecular identifiers. Via MiXCR, TCRdb re-called the PCR reads, giving one row per CDR3 protein. Of 650,000 to 900,000 distinct CDR3 sequences detected, about 45% appear once; the ten largest clones hold roughly 5%. As regards this clonotype: Its antigen is not identified.

Sequenced: blood. The TCR was taken from a girl under 18 with multiple sclerosis. The V and J genes are TRBV4-1 and TRBJ2-3; D not resolved. The CDR3 loop is CASSQAGPGDTQYF. The DNA of the CDR3 is TGCGCCAGCAGCCAAGCAGGCCCCGGGGATACGCAGTATTTT.